These 21 T cell receptor beta chains originate from one sample sequenced in a study of siplizumab effects on memory and regulatory T cells. Repertoires were generated with immunoSEQ multiplex PCR, while TCRdb's copy carries only in-frame clones and drops some. This table has 80,000 to 130,000 clones, 75% to 95% appearing once. The sample taken for sequencing was CD4+ T cells sorted from blood. The source of these receptors is a human donor in good health. Some clones in this sample may be carry-over from other donors' samples.

V is TRBV23-1 and J is TRBJ1-3; D is ambiguous. TRBV23-1 is identified as an open reading frame with a role that is uncertain. Trimming left V 3 bases short and J 2 bases short, with 11 bases between. The CDR3 covers 15 residues. The CDR3 region has the DNA TGCGCCAGCAGTCATACTCCCGAAGCTGGAAACACCATATATTTT. Protein product: CASSHTPEAGNTIYF.

The rearrangement uses TRBV28 and TRBJ1-1; a possible D gene is TRBD1 (5 bases). The CDR3 has 12 residues. The V end lost 6 bases, the J end lost 7 bases, and 12 bases lay between the germline ends. Germline CDR1 MDHEN, CDR2 SYDVKM. The CDR3 reads CASRTGTVEAFF. The CDR3 DNA reads TGTGCCAGCAGAACCGGGACGGTTGAAGCTTTCTTT.

The chain is built from TRBV6-1 and TRBJ2-7; TRBD1 matches 10 bases. This CDR3 is 16 amino acids long. Trimming took 1 base from V and 6 from J; bases not matched to a gene: 9. Germline CDR1 and CDR2: MNHNS and SASEGT. CDR3: CASSEGWGQGPVEQYF. CDR3 sequence (DNA): TGTGCCAGCAGTGAAGGTTGGGGACAGGGGCCGGTCGAGCAGTACTTC.

The gene calls are TRBV2 and TRBJ1-2; tentatively, D is TRBD1 (5 bases). CDR3 length: 14 residues. Germline CDR1 is SNHLY and CDR2 is FYNNEI. Trimming removed 4 bases at V and 2 bases at J, with 11 bases between. CDR3 coding DNA: TGTGCCAGCAGTGCAGGGCCTGGCAACTATGGCTACACCTTC. As protein: CASSAGPGNYGYTF.

The V and J genes are TRBV5-1 and TRBJ2-5; D is possibly TRBD1 or TRBD2 (6 bases each). The V end lost 5 bases, the J end lost 4 bases, and 15 bases lay between the germline ends. Germline lookup yields CDR1 SGHRS and CDR2 YFSETQ. This CDR3 has 14 amino acids. The CDR3 coding sequence is TGCGCCAGCAGTGATGGCGGGACAAGAGAGACCCAGTACTTC. Protein product: CASSDGGTRETQYF.

The rearrangement links TRBV5-1 to TRBJ2-5; TRBD1 matches 12 bases. Per the germline V gene, CDR1 is SGHRS and CDR2 is YFSETQ. There are 16 residues in the CDR3. With V trimmed by 3 bases and J by 2 bases, 5 bases remained unmatched. CDR3 residues: CASSSRDRGPQETQYF. The CDR3 bases are TGCGCCAGCAGCTCTCGGGACAGGGGGCCACAAGAGACCCAGTACTTC. Variable domain in full (rest from reference TRBV5-1 and TRBJ2-5): KAGVTQTPRYLIKTRGQQVTLSCSPISGHRSVSWYQQTPGQGLQFLFEYFSETQRNKGNFPGRFSGRQFSNSRSEMNVSTLELGDSALYLCASSSRDRGPQETQYFGPGTRLLVL.

The V call is TRBV5-4, the J call TRBJ1-3; 9 bases map to TRBD1. This CDR3 spans 14 amino acids. V was clipped by 4 bases and J by 2 bases; unmatched bases: 1. CDR1 is SGHNT and CDR2 is YYREEE in the germline V gene (reference sequence). CDR3 loop: CASSRQGAGNTIYF. As DNA, the CDR3 is TGTGCCAGCAGCCGACAGGGGGCTGGAAACACCATATATTTT.

The chain links TRBV29-1 to TRBJ2-3; D remains ambiguous. Trimming stripped 3 bases from V and 4 bases from J, with 11 bases between. There are 13 residues in the CDR3. Per the germline V gene, CDR1 is SQVTM and CDR2 is ANQGSEA. CDR3 protein: CSVDLAGPDTQYF. CDR3 DNA: TGCAGCGTTGATCTGGCTGGCCCAGATACGCAGTATTTT.

This rearrangement joins TRBV18 to TRBJ2-1; D is unresolved. CDR3 length: 13 amino acids. Trimming cost V 2 bases and J 8 bases, with 10 bases left between them. CDR1 and CDR2 from the germline V gene are KGHSH and LQKENI. This chain's CDR3 is CASSPIRSDEQFF. CDR3 DNA: TGTGCCAGCTCACCAATTCGCAGCGATGAGCAGTTCTTC.

V usage is TRBV28 and J usage is TRBJ1-5, with D possibly TRBD1 on 5 matching bases. The V and J ends lost 5 bases and 2 bases respectively, with 16 bases between them. CDR3 length equals 16 residues. CDR1 MDHEN and CDR2 SYDVKM come from the germline V gene. CDR3 residues: CASSQSVGVGNQPQHF. CDR3 DNA: TGTGCCAGCAGTCAAAGCGTAGGGGTTGGCAATCAGCCCCAGCATTTT.

The V and J genes are TRBV19 and TRBJ1-5; a possible D gene is TRBD1 (6 bases). The ends were cut back, 3 bases at V and 3 bases at J, with 12 bases in the middle. The CDR3 has 15 residues. Germline V lookup: CDR1 LNHDA, CDR2 SQIVND (reference sequence). The CDR3 DNA sequence: TGTGCCAGTAGTATCGCCGGGACAATCAATCAGCCCCAGCATTTT. Its protein is CASSIAGTINQPQHF.

This clone was found once. V and J are TRBV9 and TRBJ2-7, with 8 bases that match TRBD2. The germline V gene has CDR1 SGDLS and CDR2 YYNGEE. This CDR3 spans 15 amino acids. The trim removed 0 bases at V and 5 bases at J, leaving 7 bases unmatched. CDR3 loop: CASSVGNGRADEQYF. In DNA, the CDR3 is TGTGCCAGCAGCGTAGGGAACGGGAGGGCCGACGAGCAGTACTTC.

V gene TRBV18 combines with J gene TRBJ1-4; unclear D gene. CDR3 length: 15 amino acids. The germline V gene encodes CDR1 KGHSH and CDR2 LQKENI. Trimming removed 2 bases from V and 1 base from J, with 8 bases in between. CDR3 in amino acids: CASSPEGLTNEKLFF. For the CDR3, the DNA is TGTGCCAGCTCACCAGAGGGCTTAACTAATGAAAAACTGTTTTTT.

The CDR3 loop reads CASSLAQAYEQYF. CDR3 sequence (DNA): TGCGCCAGCAGCTTGGCGCAGGCCTACGAGCAGTACTTC. The chain recombines TRBV5-1 with TRBJ2-7; D is unresolved. Trimming took 0 bases from V and 2 from J, leaving 6 bases between them. This CDR3 contains 13 residues. Germline V gene data show CDR1 as SGHRS and CDR2 as YFSETQ.

This clone was seen once. The chain uses TRBV7-9 and TRBJ2-5; 7 bases fit TRBD2. Germline CDR1 is SEHNR and CDR2 is FQNEAQ (reference sequence). CDR3 length: 15 amino acids. Germline trimming cut 5 bases from V and 2 bases from J; bases unmatched to any gene: 8. CDR3 nucleotides: TGTGCCAGCAGCCCCCTCAGCGGGAAGCAAGAGACCCAGTACTTC. This gives the protein CASSPLSGKQETQYF.

The chain is built from TRBV30 and TRBJ2-7, with D tentatively TRBD2 (5 bases). This CDR3 has 15 residues. The germline CDR1 and CDR2 sequences are GTSNPN and SVGIG (reference sequence). Trimming took off 2 bases at V and 3 bases at J, with 17 bases between the two ends. This chain's CDR3 is CAWSRGNPKVYEQYF. Written as DNA, the CDR3 is TGTGCCTGGAGTCGGGGTAACCCGAAGGTCTACGAGCAGTACTTC.

The rearrangement joins TRBV19 to TRBJ2-7, with D unclear. V lost 3 bases and J 2 bases, leaving 14 bases between the germline ends. The CDR3 totals 15 residues. Germline V gene lookup returns CDR1 LNHDA and CDR2 SQIVND (reference sequence). CDR3 region: CASSIGRRQTYEQYF. The DNA for the CDR3 is TGTGCCAGTAGTATCGGTCGACGGCAAACCTACGAGCAGTACTTC.

A single count supports this clone. At the DNA level, this CDR3 is encoded by other sequences in the same sample as well. The chain is built from TRBV7-2 and TRBJ2-3; D ambiguous. This CDR3 comprises 14 residues. Trimming stripped 1 base from V and 1 base from J, with 6 bases between. The germline V gene encodes CDR1 SGHTA and CDR2 FQGNSA. CDR3 amino acids: CASSLGLGTDTQYF. CDR3 nucleotides: TGTGCCAGCAGCTTAGGTCTGGGCACAGATACGCAGTATTTT.

V is TRBV18 and J is TRBJ1-2; 9 bases agree with TRBD1. CDR3 length equals 15 residues. Germline V CDR1 and CDR2: KGHSH, LQKENI. After removal of 4 bases from V and 6 bases from J, the junction contained 9 bases not matched to a gene. CDR3 DNA: TGTGCCAGCTCACGTACTACAGGGGGCGCTAATGGCTACACCTTC. Translating it yields CASSRTTGGANGYTF.

The chain combines TRBV6-6 with TRBJ1-2, with D perhaps matching TRBD1 (6 bases). The CDR3 is 14 residues long. The germline gives CDR1 MNHNY, CDR2 SVGAGI (reference sequence). Between the trimmed V and J ends, which lost 5 bases and 4 bases, there was a span of 14 bases. This CDR3 reads CASSRDRNSYGYTF. Here the CDR3 DNA reads TGTGCCAGCAGTCGAGACAGGAACTCCTATGGCTACACCTTC.

The chain joins TRBV6-6 to TRBJ2-1; the match to TRBD2 covers 8 bases. Germline V gene lookup returns CDR1 MNHNY and CDR2 SVGAGI (reference sequence). V dropped 3 bases and J dropped 15; count of bases not matched to a gene: 13. CDR3 size: 14 residues. In nucleotides, the CDR3 is TGTGCCAGCAGTTATACCGGACTAGCCTTCCGTAGGTTCTTC. Amino acid sequence: CASSYTGLAFRRFF.